What follows describes a single TCR beta chain. CDR3 length equals 16 residues. Trimming took 5 bases from V and 3 from J, leaving 14 bases between them. Germline V lookup: CDR1 LNHDA, CDR2 SQIVND (reference sequence). The TCR beta repertoire was assessed by survey-level immunoSEQ sequencing. The table came from immunoSEQ multiplex PCR; TCRdb's copy has only in-frame clones and leaves some out. The sample shows nearly 70,000 clones, 93% of them seen only once. The material sequenced was PBMCs. V and J are TRBV19 and TRBJ1-6; D is unclear. The TCR originated in a man aged 35-49 years with rheumatoid arthritis. The CDR3 here is CASSPDPKSYNSPLHF. CDR3 in DNA: TGTGCCAGTAGTCCGGACCCTAAGAGCTATAATTCACCCCTCCACTTT.